This TCR beta chain originates from a study of cytomegalovirus exposure and HLA in healthy donors. CDR1 and CDR2 from the germline V gene are SGHRS and YFSETQ. V lost 4 bases and J lost 5, with 15 bases in between. The CDR3 runs 15 residues. Study-wide findings and caveats: Reports described diagnosis of cytomegalovirus status by the classifier as highly specific and sensitive. Presence/absence comparisons presumed near-even sequencing depth among donors.

As for this clone: Its antigen is undetermined.

The PCR employed 60 Vbeta primers together with 13 Jbeta primers. The assay was immunoSEQ multiplex PCR, and TCRdb's table has in-frame clones only and misses some. This sample carries around 130,000 clones, more than 80% of them seen once, and the ten largest clones take less than 7%. The TCR was taken from a woman aged 25 to 39 in good health and CMV-seropositive. Sequences were obtained from PBMCs. The V gene is TRBV5-1, the J gene TRBJ2-2; maybe TRBD1 (5 bases). The CDR3 nucleotides are TGCGCCAGCAGCCAGCCTACGACAGTAACCGGGGAGCTGTTTTTT. Translated, it gives CASSQPTTVTGELFF.